Listed here are 24 T cell receptor beta chains from one sample, sequenced in a study of blood T cell repertoires in COVID-19. Method: immunoSEQ multiplex PCR; TCRdb's copy keeps in-frame clones and lacks some. Of under 450,000 clones in the sample, approximately 89% are singletons; the top ten hold approximately 12%. Material for sequencing was peripheral blood. The receptors originated from a woman between 45 and 65 years old with COVID-19, enrolled during active disease.

The DNA for the CDR3 is TGTGCCAGCAGTTTAGCACAGATCAATGAGCAGTTCTTC. This sequence encodes CASSLAQINEQFF. This rearrangement joins TRBV12-3 or TRBV12-4 to TRBJ2-1; D is unclear. The length of the CDR3 is 13 residues. Trimming stripped 0 bases from V and 6 bases from J, with 6 bases between.

The J gene is TRBJ1-6, the V gene TRBV7-3, with 9 bases matching TRBD1. V lost 5 bases, J lost 7 bases, and 3 bases stayed unmatched. CDR1 SGHTA and CDR2 FQGTGA come from the germline V gene. The CDR3 has 14 residues. The CDR3 DNA follows: TGTGCCAGCAGCCGACAGGGGGAAAATTCACCCCTCCACTTT. It encodes CASSRQGENSPLHF.

The chain couples TRBV30 to TRBJ2-3; D unresolved. This CDR3 is 12 amino acids long. Germline V gives CDR1 GTSNPN, CDR2 SVGIG (reference sequence). V lost 5 bases, J lost 4 bases, and 10 bases lay in between. CDR3 nucleotide sequence: TGTGCCTGGGAACGAGGCGCAGATACGCAGTATTTT. Amino acids: CAWERGADTQYF.

The genes are TRBV12-3 or TRBV12-4 and TRBJ1-1, with D uncertain. The CDR3 is made up of 12 amino acids. The V gene lost 1 base and the J gene lost 6 bases, with 6 bases spanning the gap. In nucleotides, the CDR3 is TGTGCCAGCAGTTTAGGTGGGCCTGAAGCTTTCTTT. It encodes CASSLGGPEAFF.

CDR3 residues: CASRSPGGFTDTQYF. For the CDR3, the DNA is TGTGCCAGCAGATCCCCGGGGGGTTTCACAGATACGCAGTATTTT. V usage is TRBV2 and J usage is TRBJ2-3, with 7 bases identical to TRBD2. V lost 6 bases to trimming and J lost 2 bases; unmatched junction nucleotides: 8. This CDR3 is 15 amino acids long. CDR1 and CDR2 (germline): SNHLY, FYNNEI.

V and J are TRBV6-5 and TRBJ1-1, with D perhaps TRBD1 (6 bases). V was clipped by 8 bases and J by 6 bases, with 19 bases between them. The CDR3 has 14 amino acids. Germline V gene lookup returns CDR1 MNHEY and CDR2 SVGAGI. CDR3 sequence: CASFPQGRKPEAFF. The CDR3 bases are TGTGCCAGCTTCCCGCAGGGGAGAAAACCTGAAGCTTTCTTT.

The chain has TRBV7-2 and TRBJ1-2; 7 bases map to TRBD1. With V trimmed by 2 bases and J by 5 bases, 11 bases remained unmatched. The V gene's germline CDR1 is SGHTA and CDR2 FQGNSA. The CDR3 consists of 16 residues. The DNA for the CDR3 is TGTGCCAGCAGCTTACTCTCAACCGGGACAGAATATGGCTACACCTTC. Protein sequence: CASSLLSTGTEYGYTF. Complete variable domain (other parts from reference TRBV7-2 and TRBJ1-2): GAGVSQSPSNKVTEKGKDVELRCDPISGHTALYWYRQSLGQGLEFLIYFQGNSAPDKSGLPSDRFSAERTGGSVSTLTIQRTQQEDSAVYLCASSLLSTGTEYGYTFGSGTRLTVV.

A few counts support this clone. This specimen includes other DNA sequences encoding the same CDR3. This chain uses TRBV20-1 with TRBJ1-2; D remains ambiguous. Germline CDR1 and CDR2: DFQATT and SNEGSKA (reference sequence). The length of the CDR3 is 11 residues. With 1 base removed from V and 8 bases from J, the gap between germline ends came to 8 bases. CDR3 DNA sequence: TGCAGTGCTAGAGTCGGGTCGGGCTACACCTTC. Translating it yields CSARVGSGYTF.

The CDR3 DNA reads TGTGCCAGCAGCGTAGCTAGAACGAACAGGGGTTATGGCTACACCTTC. This codes for CASSVARTNRGYGYTF. The chain uses TRBV9 and TRBJ1-2, with 7 positions matching TRBD1. CDR3 length: 16 residues. V shed 0 bases and J 5 bases; nucleotides not matched to a gene: 10. Per the germline V gene, CDR1 is SGDLS and CDR2 is YYNGEE. Full variable domain (missing parts from reference TRBV9 and TRBJ1-2): DSGVTQTPKHLITATGQRVTLRCSPRSGDLSVYWYQQSLDQGLQFLIQYYNGEERAKGNILERFSAQQFPDLHSELNLSSLELGDSALYFCASSVARTNRGYGYTFGSGTRLTVV.

This rearrangement joins TRBV30 to TRBJ1-2; 9 bases line up with TRBD1. Germline CDR1 and CDR2: GTSNPN and SVGIG (reference sequence). The CDR3 loop spans 14 amino acids. Trimming cost V 4 bases and J 2 bases; bases outside gene matches: 5. As DNA, the CDR3 is TGTGCCTGGACCCTGACAGGGGGAAACTATGGCTACACCTTC. Protein sequence: CAWTLTGGNYGYTF.

This clone has only one observation. V is TRBV19 and J is TRBJ1-1, with D possibly TRBD1 on 5 matching bases. CDR3 size: 14 residues. Looked up from germline, CDR1 is LNHDA and CDR2 is SQIVND (reference sequence). V was clipped by 6 bases and J by 2 bases, with 13 bases between them. The CDR3 spells CASRPGGGNTEAFF. The DNA for the CDR3 is TGTGCCAGTAGGCCGGGGGGAGGAAACACTGAAGCTTTCTTT. The full variable domain, in which reference TRBV19 and TRBJ1-1 provide the parts outside the CDR3, is DGGITQSPKYLFRKEGQNVTLSCEQNLNHDAMYWYRQDPGQGLRLIYYSQIVNDFQKGDIAEGYSVSREKKESFPLTVTSAQKNPTAFYLCASRPGGGNTEAFFGQGTRLTVV.

The chain links TRBV6-5 to TRBJ1-1; D perhaps matches TRBD1 (6 bases). Trimming pared 5 bases from V and 5 bases from J, leaving 12 bases between. Germline loops: CDR1 MNHEY, CDR2 SVGAGI. The length of the CDR3 is 13 residues. CDR3 nucleotides: TGTGCCAGCAGTATAGGGGGGGGGACTGAAGCTTTCTTT. This encodes CASSIGGGTEAFF.

This sequence joins TRBV3-1 (or the pseudogene TRBV3-2) and TRBJ1-1; D may be TRBD1 (5 bases). V lost 3 bases, J lost 0 bases, and 8 bases lay in between. Germline V lookup: CDR1 LGHDT, CDR2 YNNKEL (reference sequence). CDR3 length equals 14 residues. CDR3 DNA: TGTGCCAGCAGCCAGGGGCTCATGAACACTGAAGCTTTCTTT. It codes for CASSQGLMNTEAFF.

The chain has TRBV28 and TRBJ1-2, with unresolved D. Looked up from germline, CDR1 is MDHEN and CDR2 is SYDVKM. The CDR3 spans 16 residues. Trimming pared 6 bases from V and 6 bases from J, leaving 23 bases between. CDR3 coding DNA: TGTGCCAGCAGGAGGAAAAGTCCCACAATGCGTCATGGCTACACCTTC. This codes for CASRRKSPTMRHGYTF.

The gene calls are TRBV6-5 and TRBJ1-2; D is possibly TRBD1 (6 bases). The V and J ends lost 6 bases and 4 bases respectively, with 18 bases between them. The CDR3 has 15 amino acids. Germline V gives CDR1 MNHEY, CDR2 SVGAGI. The CDR3: CASRSGGERPYGYTF. Here the CDR3 DNA reads TGTGCCAGCAGGTCGGGGGGCGAACGACCCTATGGCTACACCTTC.

V is TRBV7-9 and J is TRBJ2-2, with TRBD1 matching 7 bases. V dropped 4 bases and J dropped 1; count of bases not matched to a gene: 0. This CDR3 is built from 14 residues. The V gene's germline CDR1 is SEHNR and CDR2 FQNEAQ (reference sequence). As DNA, the CDR3 is TGTGCCAGCAGCTACAGGGGGAACACCGGGGAGCTGTTTTTT. It specifies CASSYRGNTGELFF. The full variable domain, its missing parts supplied by reference TRBV7-9 and TRBJ2-2, is DTGVSQNPRHKITKRGQNVTFRCDPISEHNRLYWYRQTLGQGPEFLTYFQNEAQLEKSRLLSDRFSAERPKGSFSTLEIQRTEQGDSAMYLCASSYRGNTGELFFGEGSRLTVL.

Comment on this clone: Other DNA sequences of this sample code for an identical CDR3. V is TRBV5-1 and J is TRBJ1-1, with D perhaps TRBD1 (5 bases). Trimming removed 0 bases from V and 1 base from J, with 10 bases in between. This CDR3 is 15 amino acids long. In germline, CDR1 is SGHRS, CDR2 YFSETQ. CDR3 loop: CASSLGGGENTEAFF. The CDR3 DNA is TGCGCCAGCAGCTTGGGGGGAGGGGAGAACACTGAAGCTTTCTTT. Using reference TRBV5-1 and TRBJ1-1 for the parts outside the CDR3, the full variable domain is KAGVTQTPRYLIKTRGQQVTLSCSPISGHRSVSWYQQTPGQGLQFLFEYFSETQRNKGNFPGRFSGRQFSNSRSEMNVSTLELGDSALYLCASSLGGGENTEAFFGQGTRLTVV.

The chain couples TRBV27 to TRBJ2-1, with 7 bases lining up with TRBD2. The V gene's germline CDR1 is MNHEY and CDR2 SMNVEV (reference sequence). Unmatched junction bases numbered 8, after V lost 8 bases and J lost 4 bases. This CDR3 spans 14 amino acids. CDR3 nucleotides: TGTGCCAGCCGCGCAGCGGGGCTATACAATGAGCAGTTCTTC. This gives the protein CASRAAGLYNEQFF.

The count of this clone is one. This chain joins TRBV10-3 and TRBJ1-2, with a weak D call TRBD1 (6 bases). The V and J ends lost 8 bases and 4 bases respectively, with 17 bases between them. This CDR3 is built from 14 residues. The V gene's germline CDR1 is ENHRY and CDR2 SYGVKD. Here the CDR3 DNA reads TGTGCCATCCAATCGGGGGGCGATGTCTATGGCTACACCTTC. Amino acid sequence: CAIQSGGDVYGYTF.

The chain is built from TRBV10-3 and TRBJ1-2, with a possible D match to TRBD1 (5 bases). There are 15 residues in the CDR3. V dropped 3 bases and J dropped 4 bases, with 15 bases sitting between them. Looked up from germline, CDR1 is ENHRY and CDR2 is SYGVKD. The CDR3 loop reads CAISDKPGEGYGYTF. The CDR3 DNA is TGTGCCATCAGTGATAAGCCGGGGGAAGGCTATGGCTACACCTTC.

The J gene is TRBJ1-1, the V gene TRBV9; D possibly corresponds to TRBD1 (6 bases). The germline V gene has CDR1 SGDLS and CDR2 YYNGEE. This CDR3 is 14 amino acids long. Trimming left V 6 bases short and J 4 bases short, with 16 bases between. CDR3 nucleotides: TGTGCCAGCACCCCCGGGGGGGCTGGCACTGAAGCTTTCTTT. Amino acid sequence: CASTPGGAGTEAFF.

The J gene is TRBJ1-4, the V gene TRBV7-9, with D uncertain. Germline CDR1 SEHNR, CDR2 FQNEAQ (reference sequence). The CDR3 is 12 amino acids. V dropped 3 bases and J dropped 7 bases, with 6 bases sitting between them. CDR3 amino acids: CASSFGGEKLFF. The CDR3 DNA reads TGTGCCAGCAGCTTCGGCGGTGAAAAACTGTTTTTT.

The genes are TRBV4-1 and TRBJ2-7; D is perhaps TRBD1 (6 bases). The ends were cut back, 1 base at V and 0 bases at J, with 16 bases in the middle. The CDR3 runs 17 residues. The germline CDR1 and CDR2 sequences are MGHRA and YSYEKL. The CDR3 bases are TGCGCCAGCAGCCAAGGGGGGCGAGGACCCAGCTCCTACGAGCAGTACTTC. Encoded protein: CASSQGGRGPSSYEQYF.

A word on this clone: In the same sample, other DNA sequences code for this CDR3. The genes are TRBV12-3 or TRBV12-4 and TRBJ1-5; the D gene is possibly TRBD1 (5 bases). The CDR3 is 13 amino acids. V shed 6 bases and J shed 4 bases, with 10 bases lying between them. In DNA, the CDR3 is TGTGCCAGCAGGGGGGGGAGGAATCAGCCCCAGCATTTT. This sequence encodes CASRGGRNQPQHF.